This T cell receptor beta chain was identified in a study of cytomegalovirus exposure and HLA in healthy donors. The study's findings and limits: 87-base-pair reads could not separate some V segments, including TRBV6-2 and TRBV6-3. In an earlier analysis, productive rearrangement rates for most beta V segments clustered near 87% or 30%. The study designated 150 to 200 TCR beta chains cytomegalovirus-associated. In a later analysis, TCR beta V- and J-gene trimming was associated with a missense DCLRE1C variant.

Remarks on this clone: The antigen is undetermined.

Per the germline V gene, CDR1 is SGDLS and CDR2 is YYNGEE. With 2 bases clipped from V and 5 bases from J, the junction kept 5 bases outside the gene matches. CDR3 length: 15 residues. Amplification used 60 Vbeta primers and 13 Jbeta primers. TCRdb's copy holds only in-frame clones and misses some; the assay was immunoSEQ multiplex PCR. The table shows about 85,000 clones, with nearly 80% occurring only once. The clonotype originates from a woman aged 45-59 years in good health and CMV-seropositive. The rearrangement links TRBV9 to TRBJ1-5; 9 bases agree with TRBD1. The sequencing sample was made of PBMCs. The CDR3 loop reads CASSVGQGRDQPQHF. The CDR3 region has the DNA TGTGCCAGCAGCGTCGGACAGGGGAGGGATCAGCCCCAGCATTTT.